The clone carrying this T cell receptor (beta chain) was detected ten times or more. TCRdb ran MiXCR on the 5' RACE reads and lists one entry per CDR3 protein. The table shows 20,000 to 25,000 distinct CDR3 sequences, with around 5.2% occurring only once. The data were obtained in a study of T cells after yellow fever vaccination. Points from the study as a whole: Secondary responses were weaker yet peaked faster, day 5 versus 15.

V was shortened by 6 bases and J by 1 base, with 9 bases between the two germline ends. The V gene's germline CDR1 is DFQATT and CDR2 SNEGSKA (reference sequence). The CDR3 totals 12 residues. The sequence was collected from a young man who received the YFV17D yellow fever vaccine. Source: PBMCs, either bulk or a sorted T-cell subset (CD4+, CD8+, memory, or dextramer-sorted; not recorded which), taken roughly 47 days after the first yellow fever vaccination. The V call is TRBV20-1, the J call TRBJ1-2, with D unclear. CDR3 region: CSATPDNYGYTF. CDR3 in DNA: TGCAGTGCCACCCCCGATAACTATGGCTACACCTTC.